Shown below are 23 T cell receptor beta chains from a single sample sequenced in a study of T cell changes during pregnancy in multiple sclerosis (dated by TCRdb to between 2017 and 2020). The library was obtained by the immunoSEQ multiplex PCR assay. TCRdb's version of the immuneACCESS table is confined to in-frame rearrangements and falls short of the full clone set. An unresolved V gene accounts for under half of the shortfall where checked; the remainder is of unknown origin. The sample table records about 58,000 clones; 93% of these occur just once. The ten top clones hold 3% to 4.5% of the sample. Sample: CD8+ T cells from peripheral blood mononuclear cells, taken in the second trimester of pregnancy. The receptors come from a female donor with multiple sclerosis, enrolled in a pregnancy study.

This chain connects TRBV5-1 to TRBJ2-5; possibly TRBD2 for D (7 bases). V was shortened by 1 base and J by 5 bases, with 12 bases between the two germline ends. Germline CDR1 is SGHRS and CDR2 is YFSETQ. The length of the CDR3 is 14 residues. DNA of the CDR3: TGCGCCAGCAGCTTGCACGGGGGGCTGGAGACCCAGTACTTC. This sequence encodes CASSLHGGLETQYF.

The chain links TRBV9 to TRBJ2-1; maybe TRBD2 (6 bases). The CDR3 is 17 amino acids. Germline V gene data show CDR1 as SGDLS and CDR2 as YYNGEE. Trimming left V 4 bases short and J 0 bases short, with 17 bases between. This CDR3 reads CASSLPPGRSSYNEQFF. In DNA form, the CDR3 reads TGTGCCAGCAGCCTCCCCCCGGGGAGGAGCTCCTACAATGAGCAGTTCTTC.

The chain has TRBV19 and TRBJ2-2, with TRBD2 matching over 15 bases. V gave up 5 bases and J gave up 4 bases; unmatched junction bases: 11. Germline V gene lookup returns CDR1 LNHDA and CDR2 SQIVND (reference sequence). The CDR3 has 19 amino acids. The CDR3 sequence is CASSFPWTSGGAITGELFF. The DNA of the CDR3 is TGTGCCAGTAGTTTCCCTTGGACTAGCGGGGGGGCGATCACCGGGGAGCTGTTTTTT.

The CDR3 here is CASGGPGQDPDEQYF. The CDR3 nucleotides are TGTGCCAGCGGGGGACCGGGACAGGACCCCGACGAGCAGTACTTC. This rearrangement joins TRBV7-8 to TRBJ2-7; 8 nucleotides agree with TRBD1. The CDR3 totals 15 residues. J gave up 5 bases and V 8 bases, and 14 bases lay outside the gene matches. CDR1 SGHVS and CDR2 FQNEAQ come from the germline V gene.

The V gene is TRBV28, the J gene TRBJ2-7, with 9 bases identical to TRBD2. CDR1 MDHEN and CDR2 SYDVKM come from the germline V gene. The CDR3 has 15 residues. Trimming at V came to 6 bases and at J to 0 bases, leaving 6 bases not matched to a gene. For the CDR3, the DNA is TGTGCCAGCAGGCCTACTAGCGGGTACTCCTACGAGCAGTACTTC. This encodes CASRPTSGYSYEQYF.

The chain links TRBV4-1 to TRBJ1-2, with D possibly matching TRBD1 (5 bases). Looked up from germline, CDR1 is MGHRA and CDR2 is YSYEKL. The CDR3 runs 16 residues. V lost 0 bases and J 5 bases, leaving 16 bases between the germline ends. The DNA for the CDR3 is TGCGCCAGCAGCCAAGACCGGACCGGGACTCCATATGGCTACACCTTC. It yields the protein CASSQDRTGTPYGYTF.

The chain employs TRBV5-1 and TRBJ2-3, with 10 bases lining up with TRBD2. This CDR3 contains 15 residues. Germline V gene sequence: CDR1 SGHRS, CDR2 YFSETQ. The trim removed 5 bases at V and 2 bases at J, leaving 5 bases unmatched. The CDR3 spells CASRPAGGITDTQYF. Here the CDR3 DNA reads TGCGCCAGCAGACCAGCGGGGGGGATCACAGATACGCAGTATTTT.

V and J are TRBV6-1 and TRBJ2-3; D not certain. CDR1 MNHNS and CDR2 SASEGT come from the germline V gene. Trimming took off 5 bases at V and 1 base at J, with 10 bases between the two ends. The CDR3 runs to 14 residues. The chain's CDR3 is CASSPPVRTDTQYF. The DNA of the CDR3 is TGTGCCAGCAGTCCTCCCGTCCGCACAGATACGCAGTATTTT.

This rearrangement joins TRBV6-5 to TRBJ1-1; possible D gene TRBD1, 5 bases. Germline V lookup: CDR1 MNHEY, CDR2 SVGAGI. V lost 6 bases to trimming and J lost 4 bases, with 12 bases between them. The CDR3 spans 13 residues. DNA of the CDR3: TGTGCCAGCAGCCTTGGGACTTTCACTGAAGCTTTCTTT. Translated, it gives CASSLGTFTEAFF.

The CDR3 region has the DNA TGTGCCAGCAGCTTAAGGCAGGGTAGGACCTACGAGCAGTACTTC. This codes for CASSLRQGRTYEQYF. V is TRBV7-6 and J is TRBJ2-7; a possible D gene is TRBD1 (5 bases). The V end lost 2 bases, the J end lost 2 bases, and 13 bases lay between the germline ends. Germline values: CDR1 SGHVS, CDR2 FNYEAQ. The CDR3 has 15 residues.

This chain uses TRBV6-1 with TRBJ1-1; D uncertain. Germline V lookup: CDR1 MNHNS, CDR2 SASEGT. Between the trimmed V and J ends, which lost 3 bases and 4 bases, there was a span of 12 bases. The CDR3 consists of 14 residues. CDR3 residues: CASSDRGVFTEAFF. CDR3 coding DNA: TGTGCCAGCAGTGATCGGGGTGTGTTCACTGAAGCTTTCTTT.

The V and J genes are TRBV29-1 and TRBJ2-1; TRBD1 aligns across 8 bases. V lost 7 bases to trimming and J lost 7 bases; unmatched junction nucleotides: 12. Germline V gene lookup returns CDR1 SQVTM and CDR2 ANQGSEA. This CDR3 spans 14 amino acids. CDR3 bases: TGCAGCGAGCGGACCGGACAGGGAGGAAATGAGCAGTTCTTC. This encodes CSERTGQGGNEQFF.

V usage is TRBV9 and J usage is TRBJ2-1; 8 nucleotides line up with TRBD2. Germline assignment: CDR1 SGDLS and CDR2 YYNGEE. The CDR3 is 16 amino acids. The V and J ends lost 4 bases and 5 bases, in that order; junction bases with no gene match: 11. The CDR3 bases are TGTGCCAGCAGCAGCCCGGGGGGGACGGATAACAATGAGCAGTTCTTC. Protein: CASSSPGGTDNNEQFF.

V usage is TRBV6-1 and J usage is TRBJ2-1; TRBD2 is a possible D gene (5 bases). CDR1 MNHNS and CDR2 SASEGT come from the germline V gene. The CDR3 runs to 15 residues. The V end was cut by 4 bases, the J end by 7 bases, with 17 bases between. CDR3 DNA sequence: TGTGCCAGCAGTGGGCCCATCGGGGTAAGAAATGAGCAGTTCTTC. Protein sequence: CASSGPIGVRNEQFF.

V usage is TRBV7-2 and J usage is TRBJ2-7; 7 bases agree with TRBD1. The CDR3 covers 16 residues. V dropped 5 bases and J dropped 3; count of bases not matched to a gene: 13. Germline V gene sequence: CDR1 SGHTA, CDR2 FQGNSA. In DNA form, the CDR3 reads TGTGCCAGCAGCCCCCCCGCCCGGACAGGCTACTACGAGCAGTACTTC. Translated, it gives CASSPPARTGYYEQYF.

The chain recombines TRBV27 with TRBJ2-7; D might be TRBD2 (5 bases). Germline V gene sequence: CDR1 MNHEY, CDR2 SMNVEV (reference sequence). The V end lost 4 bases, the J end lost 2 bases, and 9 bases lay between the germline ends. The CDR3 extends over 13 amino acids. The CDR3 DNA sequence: TGTGCCAGCAGTTCGGGATCTACCTACGAGCAGTACTTC. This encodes CASSSGSTYEQYF.

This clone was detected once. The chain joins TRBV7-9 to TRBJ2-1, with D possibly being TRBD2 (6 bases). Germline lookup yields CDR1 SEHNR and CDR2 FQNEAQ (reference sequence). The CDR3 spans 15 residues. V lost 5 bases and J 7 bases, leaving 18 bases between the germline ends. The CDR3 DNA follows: TGTGCCAGCAGCCCGCCCGGCGGGGCAGGGAATGAGCAGTTCTTC. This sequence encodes CASSPPGGAGNEQFF.

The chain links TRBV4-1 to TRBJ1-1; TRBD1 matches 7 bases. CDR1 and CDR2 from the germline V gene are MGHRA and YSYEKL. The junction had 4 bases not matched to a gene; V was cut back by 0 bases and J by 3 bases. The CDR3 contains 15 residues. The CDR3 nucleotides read TGCGCCAGCAGCCAAGATATCGACAGGGACACTGAAGCTTTCTTT. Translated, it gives CASSQDIDRDTEAFF.

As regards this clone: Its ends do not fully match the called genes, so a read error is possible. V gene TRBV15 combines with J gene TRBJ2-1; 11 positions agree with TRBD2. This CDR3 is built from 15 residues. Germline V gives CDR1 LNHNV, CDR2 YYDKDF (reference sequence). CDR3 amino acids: CATTRGGLAANEQFF. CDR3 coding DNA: TGTGCCACCACCAGAGGGGGACTAGCGGCTAATGAGCAGTTCTTC.

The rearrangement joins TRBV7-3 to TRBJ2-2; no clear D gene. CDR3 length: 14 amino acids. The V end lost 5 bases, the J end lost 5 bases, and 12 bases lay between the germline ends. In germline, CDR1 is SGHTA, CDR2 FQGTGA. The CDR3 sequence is CASSEAIGTGELFF. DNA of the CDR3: TGTGCCAGCAGCGAGGCGATTGGGACCGGGGAGCTGTTTTTT.

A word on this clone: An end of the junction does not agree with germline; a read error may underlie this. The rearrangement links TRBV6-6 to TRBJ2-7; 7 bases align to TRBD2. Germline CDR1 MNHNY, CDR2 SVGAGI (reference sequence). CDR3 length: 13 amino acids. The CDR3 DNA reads TGTGCCAGCACTTACGGGGGGTCCTACGAGCAGTACTTC. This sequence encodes CASTYGGSYEQYF.

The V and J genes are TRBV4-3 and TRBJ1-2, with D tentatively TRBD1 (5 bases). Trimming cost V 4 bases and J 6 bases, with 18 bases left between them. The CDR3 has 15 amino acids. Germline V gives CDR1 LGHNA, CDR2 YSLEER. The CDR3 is CASSPSSGGGNGYTF. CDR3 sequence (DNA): TGCGCCAGCAGCCCCAGTAGTGGGGGGGGGAATGGCTACACCTTC.

CDR3 DNA sequence: TGCAGCGTTGCGTTGTCCAGGGGGAATTCTGAAGCTTTCTTT. This sequence encodes CSVALSRGNSEAFF. V usage is TRBV29-1 and J usage is TRBJ1-1; 7 nucleotides agree with TRBD1. With V trimmed by 4 bases and J by 6 bases, 11 bases remained unmatched. The CDR3 is made up of 14 amino acids. Germline lookup yields CDR1 SQVTM and CDR2 ANQGSEA. The entire variable domain, with the rest obtained from reference TRBV29-1 and TRBJ1-1, is as follows: SAVISQKPSRDICQRGTSLTIQCQVDSQVTMMFWYRQQPGQSLTLIATANQGSEATYESGFVIDKFPISRPNLTFSTLTVSNMSPEDSSIYLCSVALSRGNSEAFFGQGTRLTVV.